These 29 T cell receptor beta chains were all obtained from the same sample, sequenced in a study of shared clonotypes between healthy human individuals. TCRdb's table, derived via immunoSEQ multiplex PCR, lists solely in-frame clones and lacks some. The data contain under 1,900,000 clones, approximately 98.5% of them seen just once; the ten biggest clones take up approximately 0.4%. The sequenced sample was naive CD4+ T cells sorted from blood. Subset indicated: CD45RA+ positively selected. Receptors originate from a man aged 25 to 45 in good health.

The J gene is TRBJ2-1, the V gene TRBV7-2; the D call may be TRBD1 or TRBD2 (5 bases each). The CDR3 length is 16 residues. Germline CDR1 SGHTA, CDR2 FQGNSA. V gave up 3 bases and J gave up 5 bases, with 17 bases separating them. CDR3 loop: CASSFGGVRINNEQFF. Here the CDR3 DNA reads TGTGCCAGCAGCTTTGGGGGAGTAAGAATTAACAATGAGCAGTTCTTC.

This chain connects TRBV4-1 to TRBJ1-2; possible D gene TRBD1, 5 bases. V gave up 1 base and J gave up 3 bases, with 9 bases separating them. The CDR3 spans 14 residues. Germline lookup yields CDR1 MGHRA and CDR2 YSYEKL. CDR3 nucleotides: TGCGCCAGCAGCCAAGTTCAGGGAGACTATGGCTACACCTTC. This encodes CASSQVQGDYGYTF.

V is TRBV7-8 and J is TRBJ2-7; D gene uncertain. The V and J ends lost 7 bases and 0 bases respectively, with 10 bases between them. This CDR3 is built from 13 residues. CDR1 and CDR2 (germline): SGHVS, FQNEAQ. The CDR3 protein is CASTPGVSYEQYF. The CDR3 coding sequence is TGTGCCAGCACCCCGGGTGTCTCCTACGAGCAGTACTTC. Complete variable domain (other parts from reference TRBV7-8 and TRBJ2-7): GAGVSQSPRYKVAKRGQDVALRCDPISGHVSLFWYQQALGQGPEFLTYFQNEAQLDKSGLPSDRFFAERPEGSVSTLKIQRTQQEDSAVYLCASTPGVSYEQYFGPGTRLTVT.

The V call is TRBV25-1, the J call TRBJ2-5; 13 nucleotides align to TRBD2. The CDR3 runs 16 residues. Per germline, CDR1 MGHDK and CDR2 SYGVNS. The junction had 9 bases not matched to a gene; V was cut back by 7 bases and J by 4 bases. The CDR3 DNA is TGTGCCAGCACACTAGCGGGAGGGCCGAGGGGAGAGACCCAGTACTTC. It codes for CASTLAGGPRGETQYF.

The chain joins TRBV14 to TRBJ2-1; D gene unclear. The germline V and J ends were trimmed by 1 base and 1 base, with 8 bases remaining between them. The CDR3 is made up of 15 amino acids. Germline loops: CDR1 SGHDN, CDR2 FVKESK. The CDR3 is CASSQGTASYNEQFF. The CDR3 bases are TGTGCCAGCAGCCAAGGAACGGCTTCCTACAATGAGCAGTTCTTC.

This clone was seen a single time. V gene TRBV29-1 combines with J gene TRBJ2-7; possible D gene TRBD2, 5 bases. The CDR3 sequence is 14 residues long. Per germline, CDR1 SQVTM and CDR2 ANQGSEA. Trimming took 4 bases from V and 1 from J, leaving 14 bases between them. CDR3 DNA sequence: TGCAGCGTTGGAGAAAGAGGGTTATCCTACGAGCAGTACTTC. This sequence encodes CSVGERGLSYEQYF.

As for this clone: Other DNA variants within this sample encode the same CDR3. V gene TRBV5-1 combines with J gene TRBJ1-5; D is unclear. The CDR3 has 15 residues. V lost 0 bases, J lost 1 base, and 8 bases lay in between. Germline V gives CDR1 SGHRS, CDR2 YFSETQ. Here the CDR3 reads CASSLGTGSNQPQHF. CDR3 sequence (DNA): TGCGCCAGCAGCTTGGGGACGGGAAGCAATCAGCCCCAGCATTTT.

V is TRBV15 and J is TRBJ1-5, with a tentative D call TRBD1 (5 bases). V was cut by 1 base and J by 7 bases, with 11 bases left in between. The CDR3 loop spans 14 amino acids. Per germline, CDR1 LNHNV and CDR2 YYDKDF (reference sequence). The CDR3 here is CATSRGRQTQPQHF. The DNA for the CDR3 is TGTGCCACCAGCAGAGGGCGACAGACCCAGCCCCAGCATTTT.

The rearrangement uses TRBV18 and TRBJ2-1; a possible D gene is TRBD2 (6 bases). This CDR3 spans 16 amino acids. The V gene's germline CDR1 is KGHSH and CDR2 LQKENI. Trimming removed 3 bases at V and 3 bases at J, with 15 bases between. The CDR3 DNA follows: TGTGCCAGCTCACCTCCGGGAGAAGTTTTCTACAATGAGCAGTTCTTC. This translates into CASSPPGEVFYNEQFF.

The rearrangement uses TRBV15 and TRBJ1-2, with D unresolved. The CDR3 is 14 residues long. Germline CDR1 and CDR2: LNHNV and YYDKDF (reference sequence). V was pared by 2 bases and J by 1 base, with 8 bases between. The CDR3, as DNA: TGTGCCACCAGCAGAACCGACAATAACTATGGCTACACCTTC. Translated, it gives CATSRTDNNYGYTF.

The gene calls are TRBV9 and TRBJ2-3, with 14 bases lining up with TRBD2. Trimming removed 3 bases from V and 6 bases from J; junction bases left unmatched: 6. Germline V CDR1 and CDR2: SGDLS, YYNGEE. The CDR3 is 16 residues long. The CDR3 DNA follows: TGTGCCAGCAGCGAGACTAGCGGGAGGGCCGGCGATACGCAGTATTTT. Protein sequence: CASSETSGRAGDTQYF.

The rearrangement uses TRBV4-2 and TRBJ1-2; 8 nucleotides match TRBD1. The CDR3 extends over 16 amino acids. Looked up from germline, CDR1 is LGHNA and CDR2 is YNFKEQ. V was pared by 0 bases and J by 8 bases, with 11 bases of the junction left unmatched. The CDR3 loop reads CASSQDLAGQGNGYTF. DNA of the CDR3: TGTGCCAGCAGCCAAGATTTGGCCGGACAGGGAAACGGCTACACCTTC.

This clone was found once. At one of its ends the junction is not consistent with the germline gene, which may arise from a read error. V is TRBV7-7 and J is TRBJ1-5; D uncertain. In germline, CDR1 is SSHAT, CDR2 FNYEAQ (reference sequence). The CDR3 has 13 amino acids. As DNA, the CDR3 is TGTGCTAGCAGCTCAAGAATTGAGCAGCCCCAGCATTTT. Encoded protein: CASSSRIEQPQHF.

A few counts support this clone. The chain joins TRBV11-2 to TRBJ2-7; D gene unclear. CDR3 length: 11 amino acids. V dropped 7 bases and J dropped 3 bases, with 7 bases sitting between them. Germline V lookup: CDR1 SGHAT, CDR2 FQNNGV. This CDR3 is CASIGGYEQYF. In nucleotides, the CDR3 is TGTGCCAGCATAGGCGGCTACGAGCAGTACTTC.

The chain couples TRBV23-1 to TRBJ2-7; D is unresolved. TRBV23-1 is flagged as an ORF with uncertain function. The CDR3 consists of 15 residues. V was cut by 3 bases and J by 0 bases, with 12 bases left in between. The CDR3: CASSQPTWNSYEQYF. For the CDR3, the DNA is TGCGCCAGCAGTCAGCCAACATGGAACTCCTACGAGCAGTACTTC.

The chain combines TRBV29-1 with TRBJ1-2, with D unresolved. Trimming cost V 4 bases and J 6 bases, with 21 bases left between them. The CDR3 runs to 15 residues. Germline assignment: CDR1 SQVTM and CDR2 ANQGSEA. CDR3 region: CSVVARVGVADGYTF. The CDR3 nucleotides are TGCAGCGTTGTAGCTAGGGTAGGAGTTGCGGATGGCTACACCTTC. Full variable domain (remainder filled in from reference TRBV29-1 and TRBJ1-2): SAVISQKPSRDICQRGTSLTIQCQVDSQVTMMFWYRQQPGQSLTLIATANQGSEATYESGFVIDKFPISRPNLTFSTLTVSNMSPEDSSIYLCSVVARVGVADGYTFGSGTRLTVV.

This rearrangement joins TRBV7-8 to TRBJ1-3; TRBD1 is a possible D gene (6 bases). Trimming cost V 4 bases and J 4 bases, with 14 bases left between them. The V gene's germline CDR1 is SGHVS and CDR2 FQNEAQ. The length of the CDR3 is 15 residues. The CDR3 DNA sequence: TGTGCCAGCAGCTCCACAGGGATTATCGGAAACACCATATATTTT. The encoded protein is CASSSTGIIGNTIYF.

CDR3 sequence: CASSSRYGGLNTEAFF. DNA for the CDR3: TGTGCCAGCAGCTCAAGGTACGGGGGCTTGAACACTGAAGCTTTCTTT. V is TRBV11-2 and J is TRBJ1-1; D is possibly TRBD1 (6 bases). Per germline, CDR1 SGHAT and CDR2 FQNNGV. Trimming took off 4 bases at V and 0 bases at J, with 15 bases between the two ends. The length of the CDR3 is 16 residues.

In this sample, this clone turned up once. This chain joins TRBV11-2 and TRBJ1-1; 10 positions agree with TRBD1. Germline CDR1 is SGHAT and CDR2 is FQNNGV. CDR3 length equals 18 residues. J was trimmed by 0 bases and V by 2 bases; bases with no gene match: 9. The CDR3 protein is CASSLIRTGGLMNTEAFF. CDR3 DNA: TGTGCCAGCAGCTTAATAAGGACAGGGGGATTGATGAACACTGAAGCTTTCTTT.

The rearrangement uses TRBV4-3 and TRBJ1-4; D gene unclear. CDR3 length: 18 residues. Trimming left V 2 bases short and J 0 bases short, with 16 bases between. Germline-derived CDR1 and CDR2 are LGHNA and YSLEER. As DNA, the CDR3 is TGCGCCAGCAGCCAAAGACTCGGTGCCCCGGCAACTAATGAAAAACTGTTTTTT. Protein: CASSQRLGAPATNEKLFF.

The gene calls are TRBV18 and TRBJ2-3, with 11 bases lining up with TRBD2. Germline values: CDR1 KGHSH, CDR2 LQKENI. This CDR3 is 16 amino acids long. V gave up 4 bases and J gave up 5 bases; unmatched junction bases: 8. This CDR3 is CASSQQLAGVKDTQYF. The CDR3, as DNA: TGTGCCAGCTCACAACAACTAGCGGGAGTCAAAGATACGCAGTATTTT.

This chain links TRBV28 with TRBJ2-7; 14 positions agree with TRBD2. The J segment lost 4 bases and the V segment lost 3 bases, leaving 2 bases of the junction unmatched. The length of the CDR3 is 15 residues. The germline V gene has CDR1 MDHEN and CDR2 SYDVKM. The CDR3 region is CASSFGLAGGYEQYF. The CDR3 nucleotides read TGTGCCAGCAGTTTTGGACTAGCGGGAGGTTACGAGCAGTACTTC.

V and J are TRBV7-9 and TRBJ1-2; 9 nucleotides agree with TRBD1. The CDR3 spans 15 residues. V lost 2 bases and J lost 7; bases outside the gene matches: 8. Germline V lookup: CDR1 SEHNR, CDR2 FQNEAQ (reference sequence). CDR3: CASSLTDRGVSGYTF. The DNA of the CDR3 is TGTGCCAGCAGCTTAACGGACAGGGGAGTCAGTGGCTACACCTTC.

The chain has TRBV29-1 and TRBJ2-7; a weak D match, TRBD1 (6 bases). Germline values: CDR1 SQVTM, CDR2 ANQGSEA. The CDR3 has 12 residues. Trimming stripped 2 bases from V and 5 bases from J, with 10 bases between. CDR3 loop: CSVELGADEQYF. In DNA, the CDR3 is TGCAGCGTTGAATTGGGGGCCGACGAGCAGTACTTC.

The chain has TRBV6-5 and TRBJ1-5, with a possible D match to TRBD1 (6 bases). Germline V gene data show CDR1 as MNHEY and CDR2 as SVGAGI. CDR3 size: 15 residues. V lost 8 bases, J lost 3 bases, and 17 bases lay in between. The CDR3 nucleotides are TGTGCCAGCGCGGTGGCAACAGGGAACAATCAGCCCCAGCATTTT. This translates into CASAVATGNNQPQHF.

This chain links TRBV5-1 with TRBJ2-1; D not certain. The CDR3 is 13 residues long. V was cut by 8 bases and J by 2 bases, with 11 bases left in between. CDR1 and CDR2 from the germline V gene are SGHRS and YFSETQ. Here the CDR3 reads CASHPQPYNEQFF. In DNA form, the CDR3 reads TGCGCCAGTCACCCGCAGCCCTACAATGAGCAGTTCTTC.

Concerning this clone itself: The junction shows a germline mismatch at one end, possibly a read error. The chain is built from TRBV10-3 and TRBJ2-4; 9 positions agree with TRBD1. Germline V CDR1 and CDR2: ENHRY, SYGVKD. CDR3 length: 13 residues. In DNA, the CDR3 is TGTGCCATCAGTGAGGGAAGGACAGGGGAGTTAATCTTC. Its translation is CAISEGRTGELIF.

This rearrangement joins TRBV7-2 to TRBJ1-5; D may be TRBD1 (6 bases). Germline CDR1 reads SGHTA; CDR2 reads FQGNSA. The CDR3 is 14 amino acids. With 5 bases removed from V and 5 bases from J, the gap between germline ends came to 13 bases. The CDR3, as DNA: TGTGCCAGCAGCCCAACAGGGTATGATCAGCCCCAGCATTTT. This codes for CASSPTGYDQPQHF. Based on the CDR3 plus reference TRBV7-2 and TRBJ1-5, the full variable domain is GAGVSQSPSNKVTEKGKDVELRCDPISGHTALYWYRQSLGQGLEFLIYFQGNSAPDKSGLPSDRFSAERTGGSVSTLTIQRTQQEDSAVYLCASSPTGYDQPQHFGDGTRLSIL.

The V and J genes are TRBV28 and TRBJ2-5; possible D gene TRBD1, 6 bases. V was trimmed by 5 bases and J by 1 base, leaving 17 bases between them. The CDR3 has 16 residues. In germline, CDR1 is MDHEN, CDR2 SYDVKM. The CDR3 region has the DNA TGTGCCAGCAGTCAGCACCCCGGGACATCCCAAGAGACCCAGTACTTC. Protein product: CASSQHPGTSQETQYF.